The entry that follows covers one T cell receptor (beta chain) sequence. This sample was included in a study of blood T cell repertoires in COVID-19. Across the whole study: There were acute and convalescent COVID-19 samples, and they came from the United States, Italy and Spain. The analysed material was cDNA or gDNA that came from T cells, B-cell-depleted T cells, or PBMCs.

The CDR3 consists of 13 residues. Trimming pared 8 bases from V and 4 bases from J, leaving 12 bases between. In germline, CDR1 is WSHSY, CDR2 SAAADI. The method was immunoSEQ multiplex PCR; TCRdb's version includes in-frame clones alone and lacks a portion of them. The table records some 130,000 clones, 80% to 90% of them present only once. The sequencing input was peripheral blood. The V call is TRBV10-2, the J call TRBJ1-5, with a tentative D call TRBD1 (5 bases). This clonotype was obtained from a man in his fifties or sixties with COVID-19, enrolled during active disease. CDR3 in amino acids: CASRAGINQPQHF. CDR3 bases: TGCGCCAGCCGGGCAGGGATAAATCAGCCCCAGCATTTT.